This is a list of T cell receptor beta chains from one sample in a study of a mutant IDH1 vaccine in newly diagnosed glioma. Only in-frame clones appear in the TCRdb table, and some are missing; sequencing was by immunoSEQ multiplex PCR. The table has around 65,000 clones, 75% to 90% seen once; the top ten hold 3.8%. These TCRs' antigens remain unknown. This material consisted of PBMCs, taken from a glioma patient whose treatment included an IDH1 peptide vaccine. These receptors came from a man aged 25-45 years with glioma. Each CDR3 is given with its conserved first and last residue. D genes are given only for firm matches. Size values are once, few and many counts, or a class for expanded clones, and some rows have none.

V gene: TRBV5-1; CDR3 length: 13; J gene: TRBJ2-7; clone size: once; D gene: TRBD1; CDR3 protein: CASRKGQNYEQYF; CDR3 DNA: TGCGCCAGCAGGAAGGGACAGAACTACGAGCAGTACTTC
V gene: TRBV12-5; CDR3 length: 16; J gene: TRBJ1-5; clone size: .; D gene: TRBD1; CDR3 protein: CASGLVWTGSNQPQHF; CDR3 DNA: TGTGCTAGTGGTTTGGTATGGACAGGGTCAAATCAGCCCCAGCATTTT
V gene: TRBV27; CDR3 length: 12; J gene: TRBJ1-2; clone size: .; D gene: .; CDR3 protein: CASSPGFYGYTF; CDR3 DNA: TGTGCCAGCAGCCCAGGGTTCTATGGCTACACCTTC
V gene: TRBV4-1; CDR3 length: 13; J gene: TRBJ1-6; clone size: .; D gene: .; CDR3 protein: CASSPLPNSPLHF; CDR3 DNA: TGCGCCAGCAGCCCCCTTCCGAATTCACCCCTCCACTTT
V gene: TRBV13; CDR3 length: 16; J gene: TRBJ2-5; clone size: .; D gene: .; CDR3 protein: CASSERQASYQETQYF; CDR3 DNA: TGTGCCAGCAGCGAGCGGCAGGCGTCATACCAAGAGACCCAGTACTTC
V gene: TRBV29-1; CDR3 length: 14; J gene: TRBJ2-7; clone size: once; D gene: TRBD1; CDR3 protein: CSVEGQGIVDEQYF; CDR3 DNA: TGCAGCGTTGAAGGACAGGGAATTGTGGACGAGCAGTACTTC
V gene: TRBV28; CDR3 length: 14; J gene: TRBJ2-5; clone size: .; D gene: TRBD1; CDR3 protein: CASRSGTGGETQYF; CDR3 DNA: TGTGCCAGCAGGTCCGGGACAGGTGGTGAGACCCAGTACTTC
V gene: TRBV6-1; CDR3 length: 12; J gene: TRBJ2-7; clone size: .; D gene: .; CDR3 protein: CASSVGVSEQYF; CDR3 DNA: TGTGCCAGTTCCGTCGGAGTCTCCGAGCAGTACTTC
V gene: TRBV2; CDR3 length: 14; J gene: TRBJ2-2; clone size: .; D gene: .; CDR3 protein: CASSELRVTGELFF; CDR3 DNA: TGTGCCAGCAGTGAACTCAGGGTGACCGGGGAGCTGTTTTTT
V gene: TRBV15; CDR3 length: 18; J gene: TRBJ1-2; clone size: .; D gene: TRBD1; CDR3 protein: CATSRDHRDRATSAGYTF; CDR3 DNA: TGTGCCACCAGCAGAGATCACCGGGACAGGGCGACTTCGGCTGGCTACACCTTC
V gene: TRBV6-1; CDR3 length: 15; J gene: TRBJ1-5; clone size: few; D gene: .; CDR3 protein: CASSEQGGLGQPQHF; CDR3 DNA: TGTGCCAGCAGTGAACAAGGGGGTTTAGGACAGCCCCAGCATTTT
V gene: TRBV5-1; CDR3 length: 15; J gene: TRBJ1-6; clone size: .; D gene: TRBD1; CDR3 protein: CASSLSGGDNSPLHF; CDR3 DNA: TGCGCCAGCAGCTTATCAGGGGGCGACAATTCACCCCTCCACTTT
V gene: TRBV11-2; CDR3 length: 16; J gene: TRBJ2-7; clone size: .; D gene: .; CDR3 protein: CASSLGGDSFFYEQYF; CDR3 DNA: TGTGCCAGCAGCTTAGGGGGTGACAGTTTTTTCTACGAGCAGTACTTC
V gene: TRBV7-8; CDR3 length: 14; J gene: TRBJ2-7; clone size: .; D gene: .; CDR3 protein: CASSLVLTTYEQYF; CDR3 DNA: TGTGCCAGCAGCTTAGTTCTGACTACCTACGAGCAGTACTTC
V gene: TRBV6-5; CDR3 length: 14; J gene: TRBJ1-2; clone size: .; D gene: .; CDR3 protein: CASSNAGTRYGYTF; CDR3 DNA: TGTGCCAGCAGTAACGCCGGGACACGCTATGGCTACACCTTC
V gene: TRBV27; CDR3 length: 13; J gene: TRBJ1-2; clone size: .; D gene: .; CDR3 protein: CASSLRGTYGYTF; CDR3 DNA: TGTGCCAGCAGTTTAAGGGGAACCTATGGCTACACCTTC